The 14 T cell receptor beta chains below come from one sample, sequenced in a study of cytomegalovirus exposure and HLA in healthy donors (dated by TCRdb to the late 2010s). The receptor library was made with the immunoSEQ multiplex PCR assay. This is the immuneACCESS table as TCRdb keeps it, with only in-frame sequences that have V and J called. A part of the clones is gone; compared with another copy, unresolved V genes explain less than half, and the rest is unexplained. The sample table contains about 140,000 clones; only one count was recorded for around 88% of them. Together, the top ten hold 7.5% to 10% of the sample. Sequenced material: PBMCs. The receptor set was obtained from a woman aged 18-29 years in good health and CMV-seropositive.

The CDR3 here is CASSSGTGFRRNQPQHF. CDR3 DNA: TGTGCCAGCAGTTCCGGGACAGGGTTTAGGCGCAATCAGCCCCAGCATTTT. This sequence joins TRBV28 and TRBJ1-5; TRBD1 agrees at 9 bases. The CDR3 is made up of 17 amino acids. Germline V gives CDR1 MDHEN, CDR2 SYDVKM. Trimming removed 4 bases from V and 2 bases from J; junction bases left unmatched: 9.

The chain recombines TRBV6-1 with TRBJ2-7; possible D gene TRBD1, 5 bases. Germline CDR1 MNHNS, CDR2 SASEGT. There are 13 residues in the CDR3. Trimming pared 7 bases from V and 2 bases from J, leaving 12 bases between. The CDR3 spells CASTLTGTYEQYF. CDR3 nucleotides: TGTGCCAGCACTCTTACAGGTACCTACGAGCAGTACTTC.

This sequence joins TRBV28 and TRBJ2-5; 7 positions match TRBD1. The ends lost 3 bases at V and 2 bases at J; junction bases unmatched: 6. The CDR3 runs 15 residues. Per the germline V gene, CDR1 is MDHEN and CDR2 is SYDVKM. In nucleotides, the CDR3 is TGTGCCAGCAGTTTGGAAGGGACAGTACAAGAGACCCAGTACTTC. Amino acids: CASSLEGTVQETQYF.

V and J are TRBV19 and TRBJ2-7; TRBD2 matches at 7 bases. Germline trimming cut 5 bases from V and 1 base from J; bases unmatched to any gene: 11. Germline V gene data show CDR1 as LNHDA and CDR2 as SQIVND (reference sequence). CDR3 length: 16 amino acids. The CDR3 loop reads CASSPGRGGDSYEQYF. For the CDR3, the DNA is TGTGCCAGTAGTCCTGGTCGGGGAGGGGATTCCTACGAGCAGTACTTC.

This clone appeared once. V and J are TRBV25-1 and TRBJ2-5; 9 bases fit TRBD1. Unmatched junction bases numbered 7, after V lost 2 bases and J lost 3 bases. The CDR3 contains 16 residues. Germline lookup yields CDR1 MGHDK and CDR2 SYGVNS. DNA of the CDR3: TGTGCCAGCAGTGAAGAAAGGAGGACAGGGGAAGAGACCCAGTACTTC. Residues: CASSEERRTGEETQYF.

The sample holds one count of this clone. V usage is TRBV5-4 and J usage is TRBJ1-3; no clear D gene. The CDR3 covers 13 residues. Germline V CDR1 and CDR2: SGHNT, YYREEE (reference sequence). With 2 bases removed from V and 8 bases from J, the gap between germline ends came to 11 bases. CDR3 region: CASSFDVGDTIYF. The CDR3 nucleotides read TGTGCCAGCAGCTTTGATGTAGGAGACACCATATATTTT.

The chain combines TRBV28 with TRBJ1-6, with 10 positions matching TRBD1. J lost 8 bases, V lost 2 bases, and 3 bases had no gene match. Germline CDR1 is MDHEN and CDR2 is SYDVKM. The CDR3 runs to 15 residues. The CDR3 coding sequence is TGTGCCAGCAGTTTAGGCGGGACAGGGGATTCACCCCTCCACTTT. It yields the protein CASSLGGTGDSPLHF.

The rearrangement joins TRBV7-3 to TRBJ2-1; 11 bases are a match to TRBD1. The V gene's germline CDR1 is SGHTA and CDR2 FQGTGA. The V and J ends lost 5 bases and 9 bases, in that order; junction bases with no gene match: 3. The CDR3 has 13 residues. This CDR3 reads CASSPGQGVEQFF. As DNA, the CDR3 is TGTGCCAGCAGCCCGGGACAGGGGGTTGAGCAGTTCTTC.

The chain is built from TRBV2 and TRBJ2-2; possible D gene TRBD1, 5 bases. This CDR3 contains 12 residues. Germline V lookup: CDR1 SNHLY, CDR2 FYNNEI. Trimming took 9 bases from V and 3 from J, leaving 8 bases between them. CDR3 protein: CARAGYTGELFF. Written as DNA, the CDR3 is TGTGCCAGAGCAGGGTACACCGGGGAGCTGTTTTTT.

The chain employs TRBV7-9 and TRBJ1-1; no firm D call. CDR1 and CDR2 (germline): SEHNR, FQNEAQ (reference sequence). V was cut by 5 bases and J by 1 base, with 14 bases left in between. The length of the CDR3 is 15 residues. CDR3 bases: TGTGCCAGCAGCCCCCCGGGGAGGGAGAACACTGAAGCTTTCTTT. This sequence encodes CASSPPGRENTEAFF. Looking up the rest from reference TRBV7-9 and TRBJ1-1 gives the full variable domain: DTGVSQNPRHKITKRGQNVTFRCDPISEHNRLYWYRQTLGQGPEFLTYFQNEAQLEKSRLLSDRFSAERPKGSFSTLEIQRTEQGDSAMYLCASSPPGRENTEAFFGQGTRLTVV.

This chain links TRBV28 with TRBJ2-7; TRBD1 matches 9 bases. V trimming: 7 bases; J trimming: 3 bases; junction bases outside the gene matches: 4. Germline V gives CDR1 MDHEN, CDR2 SYDVKM. This CDR3 is built from 13 residues. The CDR3 bases are TGTGCCAGCACCCTGGGACAGGGCTACGAGCAGTACTTC. Translating it yields CASTLGQGYEQYF.

The rearrangement links TRBV4-1 to TRBJ2-7, with TRBD1 identical over 10 bases. Germline assignment: CDR1 MGHRA and CDR2 YSYEKL. Unmatched junction bases numbered 9, after V lost 4 bases and J lost 0 bases. The CDR3 length is 17 residues. The CDR3, as DNA: TGCGCCAGCAGCCGCTTCGGGGACAGGGGTGCCTCCTACGAGCAGTACTTC. It yields the protein CASSRFGDRGASYEQYF.

The genes are TRBV7-2 and TRBJ1-6; 9 nucleotides align to TRBD1. CDR1 is SGHTA, CDR2 FQGNSA, per germline. CDR3 length: 15 amino acids. Trimming at V came to 4 bases and at J to 7 bases, leaving 5 bases not matched to a gene. The CDR3, as DNA: TGTGCCAGCAGCTCACAGGGGGCCGAGAATTCACCCCTCCACTTT. Its protein is CASSSQGAENSPLHF.

This rearrangement joins TRBV6-1 to TRBJ2-1, with 7 bases aligning to TRBD1. Germline-derived CDR1 and CDR2 are MNHNS and SASEGT. CDR3 length: 14 residues. The J segment lost 4 bases and the V segment lost 10 bases, leaving 10 bases of the junction unmatched. CDR3 sequence reads: CATRGDSYYNEQFF. The CDR3 nucleotides are TGTGCCACCCGAGGGGACAGTTATTACAATGAGCAGTTCTTC.